The rows below give T cell receptor beta chains drawn from one sample of a study of shared clonotypes between healthy human individuals. Clones were sequenced by immunoSEQ multiplex PCR, and TCRdb holds only the in-frame ones, with some missing. Here the sample spans about 710,000 clones, around 73% being singletons. Sequencing input: memory CD4+ T cells sorted from blood. The receptors come from a woman aged 25-40 years in good health. Each CDR3 is given with its conserved first and last residue. A D gene is named only where the DNA matches it firmly. Expanded clones get a size class; other rows say once, few or many, or leave the size out.

v_gene: TRBV10-2; d_gene: NA; abundance: NA; j_gene: TRBJ1-2; CDR3aa: CASSERLRSAYGYTF; CDR3nt: TGCGCCAGCAGTGAGAGACTCCGGTCCGCCTATGGCTACACCTTC
v_gene: TRBV19; d_gene: TRBD1; abundance: few; j_gene: TRBJ2-7; CDR3aa: CASSSGQSVYEQYF; CDR3nt: TGTGCCAGTAGTTCGGGACAGTCGGTCTACGAGCAGTACTTC
v_gene: TRBV6-1; d_gene: NA; abundance: NA; j_gene: TRBJ2-3; CDR3aa: CASSSGLPPTDTQYF; CDR3nt: TGTGCCAGCAGTTCGGGCCTGCCACCCACAGATACGCAGTATTTT
v_gene: TRBV19; d_gene: TRBD1; abundance: NA; j_gene: TRBJ2-7; CDR3aa: CASSRFQTGGYEQYF; CDR3nt: TGTGCCAGTAGTCGATTCCAGACAGGGGGCTACGAGCAGTACTTC
v_gene: TRBV25-1; d_gene: NA; abundance: once; j_gene: TRBJ1-4; CDR3aa: CASSDEWPPTNEKLFF; CDR3nt: TGTGCCAGCAGTGACGAGTGGCCACCAACTAATGAAAAACTGTTTTTT
v_gene: TRBV20-1; d_gene: NA; abundance: NA; j_gene: TRBJ2-4; CDR3aa: CSVPSANIQYF; CDR3nt: TGCAGTGTCCCCTCGGCGAACATTCAGTACTTC
v_gene: TRBV19; d_gene: TRBD2; abundance: few; j_gene: TRBJ2-2; CDR3aa: CASSPVAGVGELFF; CDR3nt: TGTGCCAGTAGCCCCGTAGCGGGAGTCGGGGAGCTGTTTTTT
v_gene: TRBV2; d_gene: NA; abundance: many; j_gene: TRBJ2-1; CDR3aa: CASSEVGTPPNEQFF; CDR3nt: TGTGCCAGCAGTGAAGTGGGGACCCCCCCCAATGAGCAGTTCTTC
v_gene: TRBV28; d_gene: NA; abundance: NA; j_gene: TRBJ1-5; CDR3aa: CASSSPGSSNQPQHF; CDR3nt: TGTGCCAGCAGTTCCCCGGGCAGTAGCAATCAGCCCCAGCATTTT
v_gene: TRBV7-9; d_gene: NA; abundance: NA; j_gene: TRBJ2-1; CDR3aa: CASTRVYNEQFF; CDR3nt: TGTGCCAGCACTCGGGTGTACAATGAGCAGTTCTTC
v_gene: TRBV28; d_gene: TRBD2; abundance: NA; j_gene: TRBJ2-7; CDR3aa: CASSPALAVKSYEQYF; CDR3nt: TGTGCCAGCAGTCCTGCACTAGCGGTGAAATCTTACGAGCAGTACTTC